Listed here are 28 T cell receptor beta chains from one sample, sequenced in a study of T cells after yellow fever vaccination. TCRdb reprocessed the 5' RACE reads via MiXCR and lists one record per CDR3 protein. Altogether about 260,000 distinct CDR3 sequences are present, 10% to 15% being singletons, with the ten largest covering around 0.49%. The sample consisted of CD4+ T cells sorted from PBMCs, taken 45 days after the yellow fever booster vaccination. Receptors were obtained from a man aged 25 to 45 who received the YFV17D yellow fever vaccine.

This clonotype came up a few times. The V gene is TRBV5-1, the J gene TRBJ2-1; D assignment may be TRBD1 or TRBD2 (6 bases each). V lost 5 bases and J 2 bases, leaving 17 bases between the germline ends. The CDR3 consists of 16 residues. From germline, CDR1 is SGHRS and CDR2 YFSETQ. The DNA of the CDR3 is TGCGCCAGCAGGGCTACTGGGGGCGGGACCTACAATGAGCAGTTCTTC. Encoded protein: CASRATGGGTYNEQFF.

The sample holds many counts of this clonotype. The CDR3 here is CASSLGLAGTGELFF. The CDR3, as DNA: TGTGCCAGTAGCTTGGGACTAGCGGGTACCGGGGAGCTGTTTTTT. The chain links TRBV19 to TRBJ2-2, with 12 bases lining up with TRBD2. CDR1 is LNHDA, CDR2 SQIVND, per germline (reference sequence). The V segment lost 6 bases and the J segment 5 bases; nucleotides outside the gene matches: 4. CDR3 size: 15 residues.

Only a few counts were recorded for this clonotype. The rearrangement joins TRBV6-6 to TRBJ2-1; a weak D match, TRBD2 (5 bases). CDR3 length equals 12 residues. The germline V gene encodes CDR1 MNHNY and CDR2 SVGAGI (reference sequence). Between the trimmed V and J ends, which lost 6 bases and 5 bases, there was a span of 8 bases. The DNA for the CDR3 is TGTGCCAGCAGGGACGGGGACAATGAGCAGTTCTTC. This gives the protein CASRDGDNEQFF.

V is TRBV7-9 and J is TRBJ1-3; possibly TRBD1 for D (5 bases). CDR1 and CDR2 from the germline V gene are SEHNR and FQNEAQ (reference sequence). Trimming removed 3 bases at V and 0 bases at J, with 9 bases between. The CDR3 sequence is 15 residues long. The DNA of the CDR3 is TGTGCCAGCAGCTTGGGGGACCCCTCTGGAAACACCATATATTTT. This gives the protein CASSLGDPSGNTIYF.

The rearrangement joins TRBV18 to TRBJ2-2; the D is unclear. The CDR3 is made up of 15 amino acids. With 2 bases removed from V and 2 bases from J, the gap between germline ends came to 9 bases. CDR1 and CDR2 (germline): KGHSH, LQKENI. The CDR3 nucleotides are TGTGCCAGCTCACCAATCGACGGAAACACCGGGGAGCTGTTTTTT. Protein product: CASSPIDGNTGELFF. Full variable domain (remainder filled in from reference TRBV18 and TRBJ2-2): NAGVMQNPRHLVRRRGQEARLRCSPMKGHSHVYWYRQLPEEGLKFMVYLQKENIIDESGMPKERFSAEFPKEGPSILRIQQVVRGDSAAYFCASSPIDGNTGELFFGEGSRLTVL.

This clonotype was observed a few times. The chain employs TRBV12-3 or TRBV12-4 and TRBJ2-3, with D unclear. V lost 5 bases and J lost 8, with 8 bases in between. This CDR3 spans 11 amino acids. The CDR3 loop is CASSHSGTQYF. Written as DNA, the CDR3 is TGTGCCAGCAGTCATAGTGGTACGCAGTATTTT.

There are a few counts of this clonotype. V and J are TRBV20-1 and TRBJ2-3; tentatively, D is TRBD1 or TRBD2 (5 bases each). Germline CDR1 DFQATT, CDR2 SNEGSKA (reference sequence). The CDR3 is 14 residues long. The V end lost 6 bases, the J end lost 1 base, and 14 bases lay between the germline ends. The DNA of the CDR3 is TGCAGTGCGCTCGAGGGGCTTCGCACAGATACGCAGTATTTT. This translates into CSALEGLRTDTQYF.

The rearrangement links TRBV10-3 to TRBJ2-7, with TRBD2 identical over 7 bases. With V trimmed by 0 bases and J by 6 bases, 8 bases remained unmatched. The CDR3 covers 15 residues. Germline CDR1 reads ENHRY; CDR2 reads SYGVKD. CDR3 sequence (DNA): TGTGCCATCAGTGAGTCGGTGGCGGGAGCCTTCGAGCAGTACTTC. Its protein is CAISESVAGAFEQYF.

This clonotype came up many times. V gene TRBV12-3 or TRBV12-4 combines with J gene TRBJ2-1; the match to TRBD2 covers 9 bases. The CDR3 has 15 amino acids. Trimming removed 6 bases from V and 7 bases from J; junction bases left unmatched: 10. DNA for the CDR3: TGTGCCAGCAGGGGGGGACTAGCTTATACTAATGAGCAGTTCTTC. As protein: CASRGGLAYTNEQFF.

There are a few counts of this clonotype. The J gene is TRBJ2-2, the V gene TRBV20-1, with D maybe TRBD1 (5 bases). Germline values: CDR1 DFQATT, CDR2 SNEGSKA (reference sequence). V was pared by 4 bases and J by 0 bases, with 9 bases between. The CDR3 extends over 14 amino acids. CDR3 DNA sequence: TGCAGTGCTACGACAGTAGCGAACACCGGGGAGCTGTTTTTT. As protein: CSATTVANTGELFF.

The chain links TRBV7-2 to TRBJ2-1; 7 bases match TRBD2. The V segment lost 10 bases and the J segment 3 bases; nucleotides outside the gene matches: 18. This CDR3 contains 17 residues. Per the germline V gene, CDR1 is SGHTA and CDR2 is FQGNSA. The CDR3 nucleotides are TGTGCCACTATTAGGCGGGAGATGGGGCTGTTCTACAATGAGCAGTTCTTC. Translating gives CATIRREMGLFYNEQFF.

The chain carries TRBV7-3 and TRBJ2-1, with D uncertain. The V and J ends lost 0 bases and 2 bases respectively, with 5 bases between them. The CDR3 runs 14 residues. Germline V CDR1 and CDR2: SGHTA, FQGTGA. The chain's CDR3 is CASSLTQPYNEQFF. The CDR3 DNA sequence: TGTGCCAGCAGCTTAACCCAACCCTACAATGAGCAGTTCTTC.

This clonotype was seen only a few times. The chain is built from TRBV5-1 and TRBJ2-7; D is possibly TRBD2 (6 bases). The germline V gene has CDR1 SGHRS and CDR2 YFSETQ. The germline V and J ends were trimmed by 3 bases and 4 bases, with 14 bases remaining between them. The CDR3 is 14 residues long. The chain's CDR3 is CASSSGGEKYEQYF. The CDR3 DNA reads as TGCGCCAGCAGCTCTGGAGGGGAAAAATACGAGCAGTACTTC.

Only a few counts were recorded for this clonotype. The rearrangement links TRBV7-9 to TRBJ1-2; TRBD1 agrees at 8 bases. CDR1 is SEHNR and CDR2 is FQNEAQ in the germline V gene (reference sequence). The CDR3 has 15 residues. V lost 2 bases and J lost 2; bases outside the gene matches: 4. CDR3 sequence (DNA): TGTGCCAGCAGCTTATCGGACAGGGCAAACTATGGCTACACCTTC. Translating it yields CASSLSDRANYGYTF.

The V gene is TRBV11-2, the J gene TRBJ2-1, with 8 bases that match TRBD2. V lost 5 bases to trimming and J lost 4 bases; unmatched junction nucleotides: 22. CDR1 SGHAT and CDR2 FQNNGV come from the germline V gene. This CDR3 is 20 amino acids long. The CDR3 loop is CASSDYWGGRAGAAYNEQFF. CDR3 sequence (DNA): TGTGCCAGCAGCGACTACTGGGGGGGGAGAGCGGGAGCGGCTTACAATGAGCAGTTCTTC.

This clonotype was observed a few times. This chain links TRBV12-3 or TRBV12-4 with TRBJ1-4; D gene uncertain. The ends were cut back, 3 bases at V and 8 bases at J, with 10 bases in the middle. This CDR3 is 13 amino acids long. Here the CDR3 DNA reads TGTGCCAGCAGTTTCCGTTTGGGCGAAAAACTGTTTTTT. Its protein product is CASSFRLGEKLFF.

The gene calls are TRBV5-1 and TRBJ2-1, with TRBD2 matching 8 bases. CDR1 and CDR2 from the germline V gene are SGHRS and YFSETQ. CDR3 length: 13 residues. With V trimmed by 6 bases and J by 8 bases, 7 bases remained unmatched. CDR3 sequence: CASTPGGPYEQFF. The CDR3 coding sequence is TGCGCCAGCACACCGGGGGGGCCCTATGAGCAGTTCTTC.

The J gene is TRBJ1-3, the V gene TRBV6-5; perhaps TRBD1 as D (5 bases). The CDR3 totals 17 residues. From germline, CDR1 is MNHEY and CDR2 SVGAGI. V dropped 0 bases and J dropped 7 bases, with 19 bases sitting between them. The CDR3 is CASSYSYRDRSGNTIYF. CDR3 DNA: TGTGCCAGCAGTTACTCGTACCGGGACCGGAGTGGGAACACCATATATTTT.

The rearrangement joins TRBV6-1 to TRBJ2-3; perhaps TRBD2 as D (6 bases). Trimming took off 8 bases at V and 3 bases at J, with 18 bases between the two ends. This CDR3 is 15 amino acids long. Germline V gene lookup returns CDR1 MNHNS and CDR2 SASEGT. CDR3 in DNA: TGTGCCAGCTTTGGTTCGAAGGAGGGGACAGATACGCAGTATTTT. Translation gives CASFGSKEGTDTQYF.

This clonotype was seen only a few times. This rearrangement joins TRBV20-1 to TRBJ2-1, with 14 bases that match TRBD2. Trimming took 3 bases from V and 6 from J; bases not matched to a gene: 4. The CDR3 totals 15 residues. Germline CDR1 is DFQATT and CDR2 is SNEGSKA (reference sequence). In DNA, the CDR3 is TGCAGTGCTAGGCCCGGGACTAGCGGGAGCAATGAGCAGTTCTTC. The encoded protein is CSARPGTSGSNEQFF.

The table lists this clonotype with a few counts. The rearrangement joins TRBV29-1 to TRBJ2-4, with D perhaps assigned TRBD1 or TRBD2 (6 bases each). Germline loops: CDR1 SQVTM, CDR2 ANQGSEA. Trimming took 3 bases from V and 7 from J, leaving 19 bases between them. The CDR3 consists of 15 residues. The CDR3 sequence: CSVDGLQGSANIQYF. As DNA, the CDR3 is TGCAGCGTTGACGGACTACAGGGTTCCGCCAACATTCAGTACTTC.

The V gene is TRBV7-3, the J gene TRBJ1-2; no firm D call. Germline loops: CDR1 SGHTA, CDR2 FQGTGA. CDR3 size: 16 residues. V was cut by 2 bases and J by 4 bases, with 17 bases left in between. This CDR3 reads CASSLEHPNSSYGYTF. For the CDR3, the DNA is TGTGCCAGCAGCTTAGAGCACCCGAATAGTTCCTATGGCTACACCTTC.

This clonotype was observed many times. V usage is TRBV11-2 and J usage is TRBJ2-1; TRBD2 matches at 8 bases. V trimming: 2 bases; J trimming: 4 bases; junction bases outside the gene matches: 4. The CDR3 is 15 amino acids. Germline V gene sequence: CDR1 SGHAT, CDR2 FQNNGV. The CDR3: CASSLLAGVYNEQFF. Here the CDR3 DNA reads TGTGCCAGCAGCTTACTAGCGGGCGTATACAATGAGCAGTTCTTC. The full variable domain, with the rest looked up from reference TRBV11-2 and TRBJ2-1, is EAGVAQSPRYKIIEKRQSVAFWCNPISGHATLYWYQQILGQGPKLLIQFQNNGVVDDSQLPKDRFSAERLKGVDSTLKIQPAKLEDSAVYLCASSLLAGVYNEQFFGPGTRLTVL.

This clonotype was counted ten times or more. CDR3: CASSFAGAFGETQYF. DNA of the CDR3: TGTGCCAGCAGTTTCGCAGGAGCGTTTGGGGAGACCCAGTACTTC. V and J are TRBV27 and TRBJ2-5; D is uncertain. The germline CDR1 and CDR2 sequences are MNHEY and SMNVEV (reference sequence). V lost 3 bases, J lost 5 bases, and 16 bases lay in between. This CDR3 spans 15 amino acids.

The J gene is TRBJ1-1, the V gene TRBV9, with 7 bases aligning to TRBD1. The V gene's germline CDR1 is SGDLS and CDR2 YYNGEE. The CDR3 has 15 amino acids. After removal of 4 bases from V and 0 bases from J, the junction contained 6 bases not matched to a gene. This CDR3 is CASSPRGTVNTEAFF. The CDR3 DNA is TGTGCCAGCAGCCCCCGAGGGACAGTGAACACTGAAGCTTTCTTT.

A few counts support this clonotype. The rearrangement uses TRBV20-1 and TRBJ2-5, with TRBD2 matching over 9 bases. The ends lost 0 bases at V and 5 bases at J; junction bases unmatched: 4. Germline values: CDR1 DFQATT, CDR2 SNEGSKA (reference sequence). This CDR3 contains 14 residues. The chain's CDR3 is CSARDTSGWETQYF. The CDR3 DNA is TGCAGTGCTAGAGATACTAGCGGGTGGGAGACCCAGTACTTC.

A few counts support this clonotype. The chain is built from TRBV10-3 and TRBJ2-5, with D possibly TRBD1 on 6 matching bases. The ends were cut back, 6 bases at V and 2 bases at J, with 10 bases in the middle. The CDR3 runs 13 residues. Looked up from germline, CDR1 is ENHRY and CDR2 is SYGVKD. The CDR3, as DNA: TGTGCCATCAGCTCCACAGGGCAAGAGACCCAGTACTTC. Its protein product is CAISSTGQETQYF.

This clonotype has just one count. This may be a read error, as it is one base from a much larger clone. V usage is TRBV20-1 and J usage is TRBJ2-7; D call uncertain. CDR1 DFQATT and CDR2 SNEGSKA come from the germline V gene (reference sequence). The CDR3 runs 15 residues. V was clipped by 0 bases and J by 2 bases, with 14 bases between them. The CDR3 loop reads CSARDRSSNPYEQYF. The CDR3 nucleotides read TGCAGTGCTAGAGATCGGAGTAGCAACCCCTACGAGCAGTACTTC.